This T cell receptor (beta chain) was captured by sequencing in a study of ipilimumab plus nivolumab after autologous stem cell transplantation. The germline V gene encodes CDR1 MNHEY and CDR2 SVGAGI. The CDR3 has 15 amino acids. The V end lost 0 bases, the J end lost 6 bases, and 11 bases lay between the germline ends. The table came from immunoSEQ multiplex PCR; TCRdb's copy has only in-frame clones and leaves some out. The sample lists approximately 84,000 clones, about 83% seen once, with roughly 2% in the top ten. The specimen comprised PBMCs, sampled in a trial of ipilimumab plus nivolumab as post-transplant consolidation. This receptor was obtained from a male donor with diffuse large B-cell lymphoma. The chain carries TRBV6-5 and TRBJ2-2, with no clear D. CDR3 coding DNA: TGTGCCAGCAGTTACTCGACCATGGCACCCGGGGAGCTGTTTTTT. Its protein is CASSYSTMAPGELFF.